This TCR beta chain was documented in a study of blood T cell repertoires in COVID-19. Study in general: Sample material is recorded as cDNA or gDNA derived from T cells, B-cell-depleted T cells, or PBMCs.

Original data processing: Amplification of reference gene primers was used by the study to estimate nucleated cell counts. The data were produced by immunoSEQ multiplex PCR, yet TCRdb's version contains in-frame clones alone and is incomplete. The V and J calls and clone size are taken from that table; D and trimming were inferred from the DNA. The data show about 140,000 clones, roughly 85% seen once. Sequenced sample: peripheral blood. The sequence derives from a man in his fifties or sixties with acute or convalescent COVID-19.

The CDR3: CASSTLWRDGNTIYF. CDR3 nucleotides: TGTGCCAGTAGTACCCTGTGGAGGGATGGAAACACCATATATTTT. This chain uses TRBV19 with TRBJ1-3; no reliable D call. The CDR3 loop spans 15 amino acids. Deletions cut 4 bases from V and 3 bases from J, with 13 bases between. Germline assignment: CDR1 LNHDA and CDR2 SQIVND (reference sequence).